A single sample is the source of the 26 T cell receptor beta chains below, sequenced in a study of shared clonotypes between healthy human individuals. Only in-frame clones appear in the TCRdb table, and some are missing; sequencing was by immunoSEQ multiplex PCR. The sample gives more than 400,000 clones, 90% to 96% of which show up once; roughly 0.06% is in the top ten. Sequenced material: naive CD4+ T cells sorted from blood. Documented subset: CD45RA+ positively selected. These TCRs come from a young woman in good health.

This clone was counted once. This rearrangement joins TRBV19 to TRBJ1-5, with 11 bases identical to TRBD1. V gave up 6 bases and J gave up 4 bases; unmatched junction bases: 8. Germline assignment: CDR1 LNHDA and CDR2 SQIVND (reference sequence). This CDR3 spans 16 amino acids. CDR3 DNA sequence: TGTGCCAGTAGCCCAAAGGACAGGGGGCAAAATCAGCCCCAGCATTTT. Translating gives CASSPKDRGQNQPQHF. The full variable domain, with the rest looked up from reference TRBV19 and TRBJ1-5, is DGGITQSPKYLFRKEGQNVTLSCEQNLNHDAMYWYRQDPGQGLRLIYYSQIVNDFQKGDIAEGYSVSREKKESFPLTVTSAQKNPTAFYLCASSPKDRGQNQPQHFGDGTRLSIL.

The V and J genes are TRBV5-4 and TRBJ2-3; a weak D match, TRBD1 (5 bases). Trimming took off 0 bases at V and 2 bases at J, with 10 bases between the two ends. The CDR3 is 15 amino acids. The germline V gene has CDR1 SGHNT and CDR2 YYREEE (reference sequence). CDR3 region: CASSLDRSPTDTQYF. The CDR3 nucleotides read TGTGCCAGCAGCTTGGACAGGTCTCCCACAGATACGCAGTATTTT.

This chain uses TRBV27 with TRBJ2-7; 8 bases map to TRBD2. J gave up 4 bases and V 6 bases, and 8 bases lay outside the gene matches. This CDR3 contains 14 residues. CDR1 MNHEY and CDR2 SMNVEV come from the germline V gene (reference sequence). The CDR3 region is CASSRGGFVYEQYF. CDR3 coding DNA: TGTGCCAGCAGCCGGGGGGGCTTCGTATACGAGCAGTACTTC.

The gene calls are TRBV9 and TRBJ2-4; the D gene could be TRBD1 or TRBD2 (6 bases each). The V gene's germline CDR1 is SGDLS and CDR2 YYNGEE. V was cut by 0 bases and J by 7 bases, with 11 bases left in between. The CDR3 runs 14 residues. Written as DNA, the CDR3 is TGTGCCAGCAGCGTAGGAGGGGGGCCGAACATTCAGTACTTC. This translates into CASSVGGGPNIQYF.

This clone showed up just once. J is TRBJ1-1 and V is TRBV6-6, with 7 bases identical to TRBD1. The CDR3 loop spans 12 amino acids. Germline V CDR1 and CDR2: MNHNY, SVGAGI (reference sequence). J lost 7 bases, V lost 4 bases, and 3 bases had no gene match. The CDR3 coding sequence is TGTGCCAGCAGTTTAACAGGGGATGAAGCTTTCTTT. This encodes CASSLTGDEAFF.

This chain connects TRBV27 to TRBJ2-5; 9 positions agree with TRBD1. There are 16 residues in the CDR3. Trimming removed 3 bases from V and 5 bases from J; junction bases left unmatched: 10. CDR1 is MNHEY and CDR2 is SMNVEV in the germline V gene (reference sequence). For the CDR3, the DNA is TGTGCCAGCAGTTTCGTTGGACAGGGGATTCGGGAGACCCAGTACTTC. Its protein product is CASSFVGQGIRETQYF.

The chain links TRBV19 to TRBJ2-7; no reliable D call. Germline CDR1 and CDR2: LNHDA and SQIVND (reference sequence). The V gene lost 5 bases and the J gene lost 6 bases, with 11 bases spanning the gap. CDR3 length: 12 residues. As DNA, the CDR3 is TGTGCCAGTAGTTCCGGATACCCCGAGCAGTACTTC. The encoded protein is CASSSGYPEQYF.

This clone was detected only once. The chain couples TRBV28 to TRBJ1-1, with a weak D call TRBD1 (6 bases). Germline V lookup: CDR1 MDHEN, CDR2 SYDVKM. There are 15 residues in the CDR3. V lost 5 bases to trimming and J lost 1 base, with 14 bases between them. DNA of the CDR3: TGTGCCAGCAGTGCTCCGGGACACCCGAACACTGAAGCTTTCTTT. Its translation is CASSAPGHPNTEAFF.

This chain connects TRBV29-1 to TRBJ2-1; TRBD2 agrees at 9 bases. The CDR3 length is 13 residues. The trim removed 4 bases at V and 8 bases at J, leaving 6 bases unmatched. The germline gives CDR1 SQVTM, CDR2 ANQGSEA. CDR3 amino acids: CSVVGGRAHEQFF. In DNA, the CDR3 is TGCAGCGTTGTGGGCGGGAGGGCCCATGAGCAGTTCTTC.

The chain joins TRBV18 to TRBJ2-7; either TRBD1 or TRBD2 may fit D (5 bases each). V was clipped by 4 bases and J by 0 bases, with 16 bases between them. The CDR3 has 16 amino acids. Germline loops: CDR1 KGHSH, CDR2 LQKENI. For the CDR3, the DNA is TGTGCCAGCTCACTAAACGGAGGCAGGGTCTCCTACGAGCAGTACTTC. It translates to CASSLNGGRVSYEQYF. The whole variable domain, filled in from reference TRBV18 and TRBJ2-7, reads NAGVMQNPRHLVRRRGQEARLRCSPMKGHSHVYWYRQLPEEGLKFMVYLQKENIIDESGMPKERFSAEFPKEGPSILRIQQVVRGDSAAYFCASSLNGGRVSYEQYFGPGTRLTVT.

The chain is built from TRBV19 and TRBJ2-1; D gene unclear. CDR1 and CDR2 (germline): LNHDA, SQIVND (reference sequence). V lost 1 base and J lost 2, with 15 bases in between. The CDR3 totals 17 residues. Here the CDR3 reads CASSIVRASFAYNEQFF. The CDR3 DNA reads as TGTGCCAGTAGTATAGTTAGGGCCAGCTTCGCCTACAATGAGCAGTTCTTC.

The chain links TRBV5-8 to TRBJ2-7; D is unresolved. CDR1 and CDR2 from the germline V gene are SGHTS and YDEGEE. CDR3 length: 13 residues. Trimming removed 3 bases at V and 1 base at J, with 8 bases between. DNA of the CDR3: TGTGCCAGCAGCTCCTTAGGGTCCTACGAGCAGTACTTC. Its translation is CASSSLGSYEQYF. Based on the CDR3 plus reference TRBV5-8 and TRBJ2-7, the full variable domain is EAGVTQSPTHLIKTRGQQATLRCSPISGHTSVYWYQQALGLGLQFLLWYDEGEERNRGNFPPRFSGRQFPNYSSELNVNALELEDSALYLCASSSLGSYEQYFGPGTRLTVT.

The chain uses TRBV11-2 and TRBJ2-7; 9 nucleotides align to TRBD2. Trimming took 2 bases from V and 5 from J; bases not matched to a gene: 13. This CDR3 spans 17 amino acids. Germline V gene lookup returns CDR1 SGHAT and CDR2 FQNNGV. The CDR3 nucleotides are TGTGCCAGCAGCTTAATGGGGTGGGCTAGCGGGACCAACGAGCAGTACTTC. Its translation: CASSLMGWASGTNEQYF.

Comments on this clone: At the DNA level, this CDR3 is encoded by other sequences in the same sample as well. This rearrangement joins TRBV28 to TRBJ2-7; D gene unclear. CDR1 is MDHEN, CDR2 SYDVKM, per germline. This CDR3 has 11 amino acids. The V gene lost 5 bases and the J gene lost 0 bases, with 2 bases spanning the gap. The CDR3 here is CASSHSYEQYF. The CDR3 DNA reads TGTGCCAGCAGTCACTCCTACGAGCAGTACTTC.

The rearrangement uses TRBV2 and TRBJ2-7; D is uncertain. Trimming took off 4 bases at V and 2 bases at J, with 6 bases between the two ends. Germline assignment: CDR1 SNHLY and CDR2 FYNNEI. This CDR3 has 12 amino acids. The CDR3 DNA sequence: TGTGCCAGCAGTGCGGAGACCTACGAGCAGTACTTC. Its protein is CASSAETYEQYF.

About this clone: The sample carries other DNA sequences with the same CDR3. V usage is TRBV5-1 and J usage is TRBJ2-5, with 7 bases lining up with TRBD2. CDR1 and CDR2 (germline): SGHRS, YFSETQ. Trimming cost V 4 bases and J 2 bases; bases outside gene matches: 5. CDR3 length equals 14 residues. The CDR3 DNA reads TGCGCCAGCAGCCCGGGGGGTGGACAAGAGACCCAGTACTTC. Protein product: CASSPGGGQETQYF.

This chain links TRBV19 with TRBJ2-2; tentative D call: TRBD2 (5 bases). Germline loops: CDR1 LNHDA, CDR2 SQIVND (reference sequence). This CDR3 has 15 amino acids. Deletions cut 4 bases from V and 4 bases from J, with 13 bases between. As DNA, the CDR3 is TGTGCCAGTAGTAGCACGGGGTTAGGCACCGGGGAGCTGTTTTTT. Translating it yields CASSSTGLGTGELFF.

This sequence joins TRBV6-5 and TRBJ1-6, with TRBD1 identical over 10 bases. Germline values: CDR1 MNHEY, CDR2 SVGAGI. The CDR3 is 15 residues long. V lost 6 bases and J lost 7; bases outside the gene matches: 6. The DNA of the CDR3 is TGTGCCAGCAGGACCGGGACAGGGGACAATTCACCCCTCCACTTT. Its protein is CASRTGTGDNSPLHF.

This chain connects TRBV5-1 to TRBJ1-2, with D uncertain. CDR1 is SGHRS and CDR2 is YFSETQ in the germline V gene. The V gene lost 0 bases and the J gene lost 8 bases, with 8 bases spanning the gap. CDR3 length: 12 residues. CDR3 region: CASSLGGGGYTF. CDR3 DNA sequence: TGCGCCAGCAGCTTGGGAGGCGGAGGCTACACCTTC.

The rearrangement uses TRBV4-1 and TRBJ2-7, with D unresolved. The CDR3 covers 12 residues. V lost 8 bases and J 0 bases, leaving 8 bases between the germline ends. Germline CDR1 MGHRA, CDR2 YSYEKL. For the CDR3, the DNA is TGCGCCAGCCTGAGTTCCTCCTACGAGCAGTACTTC. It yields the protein CASLSSSYEQYF.

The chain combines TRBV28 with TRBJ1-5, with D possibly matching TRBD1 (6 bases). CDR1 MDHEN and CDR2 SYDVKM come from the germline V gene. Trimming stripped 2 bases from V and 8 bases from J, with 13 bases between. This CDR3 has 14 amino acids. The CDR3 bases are TGTGCCAGCAGTTTACCCAGGGGCGTGAAGCCCCAGCATTTT. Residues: CASSLPRGVKPQHF.

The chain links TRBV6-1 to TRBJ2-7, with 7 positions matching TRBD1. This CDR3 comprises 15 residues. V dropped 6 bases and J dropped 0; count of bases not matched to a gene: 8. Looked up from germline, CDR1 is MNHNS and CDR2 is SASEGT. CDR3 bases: TGTGCCAGCAGCCGGCTCCGGGACAGCTCCTACGAGCAGTACTTC. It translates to CASSRLRDSSYEQYF.

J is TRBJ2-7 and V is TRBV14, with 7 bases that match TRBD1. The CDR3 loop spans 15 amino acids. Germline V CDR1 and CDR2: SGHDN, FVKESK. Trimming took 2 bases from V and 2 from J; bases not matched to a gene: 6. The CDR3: CASSQTQGLTYEQYF. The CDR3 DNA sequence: TGTGCCAGCAGCCAAACACAGGGGCTTACCTACGAGCAGTACTTC. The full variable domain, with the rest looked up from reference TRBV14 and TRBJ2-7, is EAGVTQFPSHSVIEKGQTVTLRCDPISGHDNLYWYRRVMGKEIKFLLHFVKESKQDESGMPNNRFLAERTGGTYSTLKVQPAELEDSGVYFCASSQTQGLTYEQYFGPGTRLTVT.

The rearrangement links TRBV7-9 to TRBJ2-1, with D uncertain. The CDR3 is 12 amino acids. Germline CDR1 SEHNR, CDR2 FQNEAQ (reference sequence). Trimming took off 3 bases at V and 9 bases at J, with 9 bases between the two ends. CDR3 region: CASSLVLLEQFF. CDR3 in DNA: TGTGCCAGCAGCTTGGTTCTACTTGAGCAGTTCTTC.

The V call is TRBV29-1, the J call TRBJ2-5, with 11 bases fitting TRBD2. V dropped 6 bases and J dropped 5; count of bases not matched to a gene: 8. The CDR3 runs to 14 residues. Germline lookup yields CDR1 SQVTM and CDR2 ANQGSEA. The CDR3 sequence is CSVLAGAFRETQYF. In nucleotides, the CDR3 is TGCAGCGTACTAGCGGGAGCCTTTCGGGAGACCCAGTACTTC.

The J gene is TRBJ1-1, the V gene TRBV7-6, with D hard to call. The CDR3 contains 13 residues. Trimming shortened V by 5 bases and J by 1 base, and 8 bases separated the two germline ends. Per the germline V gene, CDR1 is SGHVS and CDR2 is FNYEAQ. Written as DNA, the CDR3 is TGTGCCAGCAGCAGAGGGCGGAACACTGAAGCTTTCTTT. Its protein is CASSRGRNTEAFF.